A selection of T cell receptor beta chains follows, all from one sample in a study of T cell responses to AZD1222 COVID-19 vaccine. Using immunoSEQ multiplex PCR, the repertoire was profiled, and TCRdb retains in-frame clones only, with some absent. Of more than 150,000 clones listed, around 88% are singletons. The specimen comprised peripheral blood, sampled on day 0 of AZD1222 vaccination. Receptors originate from an adult in good health. CDR3s include the opening cysteine and the closing phenylalanine or tryptophan. D genes are given only for firm matches. Some rows have no size entry. The others give once, few or many, or a class for an expanded clone.

TRBV27	TRBJ1-2	.	13	.	CASSLPGWEGYTF	TGTGCCAGCAGTTTACCAGGGTGGGAGGGCTACACCTTC
TRBV6-5	TRBJ1-4	.	14	.	CASSYRQHNEKLFF	TGTGCCAGCAGTTACAGGCAGCATAATGAAAAACTGTTTTTT
TRBV6-5	TRBJ2-1	TRBD2	15	.	CASRLGTSGYNEQFF	TGTGCCAGCAGACTTGGGACTAGCGGTTACAATGAGCAGTTCTTC
TRBV28	TRBJ2-3	.	15	.	CASSPPGQYTDTQYF	TGTGCCAGCAGTCCTCCGGGACAATACACAGATACGCAGTATTTT
TRBV3-1/TRBV3-2	TRBJ1-6	TRBD1	19	few	CASSQASGGQGSYNSPLHF	TGTGCCAGCAGCCAAGCCTCAGGGGGTCAGGGATCCTATAATTCACCCCTCCACTTT
TRBV19	TRBJ1-5	.	14	.	CASSTSGGGQPQHF	.
TRBV2	TRBJ2-2	.	13	.	CASSGTPTGELFF	TGTGCCAGCAGCGGGACACCCACCGGGGAGCTGTTTTTT
TRBV4-3	TRBJ1-2	.	14	.	CASSQDRVNYGYTF	TGCGCCAGCAGCCAAGACAGGGTGAACTATGGCTACACCTTC
TRBV28	TRBJ2-7	.	13	.	CASGAGPSYEQYF	TGTGCCAGCGGAGCAGGGCCCTCCTACGAGCAGTACTTC
TRBV3-1/TRBV3-2	TRBJ1-5	.	13	.	CASSQGGGTPQHF	TGTGCCAGCAGCCAAGGAGGCGGGACGCCCCAGCATTTT
TRBV4-3	TRBJ2-3	.	13	once	CASSQESSDTQYF	TGCGCCAGCAGCCAAGAGAGTTCAGATACGCAGTATTTT
TRBV7-9	TRBJ2-2	.	14	.	CASSFPWNTGELFF	TGTGCCAGCAGCTTCCCCTGGAACACCGGGGAGCTGTTTTTT
TRBV9	TRBJ1-6	TRBD1	15	.	CASSVLGTEHSPLHF	TGTGCCAGCAGCGTATTAGGGACAGAACATTCACCCCTCCACTTT
TRBV6-1	TRBJ1-2	.	15	once	CASSSGISVPGGYTF	TGTGCCAGCAGTTCGGGTATATCCGTCCCAGGGGGCTACACCTTC
TRBV28	TRBJ2-7	TRBD2	15	.	CASSPSGGASYEQYF	TGTGCCAGCAGTCCTAGCGGGGGGGCCTCCTACGAGCAGTACTTC
TRBV28	TRBJ2-1	TRBD2	16	.	CASSLLAGASYNEQFF	TGTGCCAGCAGTTTACTAGCGGGTGCGAGCTACAATGAGCAGTTCTTC
TRBV7-8	TRBJ1-1	TRBD1	14	once	CASRDGQGHTEAFF	TGTGCCAGCAGGGATGGACAGGGGCACACTGAAGCTTTCTTT
TRBV15	TRBJ2-1	TRBD2	15	.	CATSRVTSGVNEQFF	TGTGCCACCAGCAGAGTTACTAGCGGAGTAAATGAGCAGTTCTTC
TRBV6-5	TRBJ2-3	.	15	.	CASSYSTLGTDTQYF	TGTGCCAGCAGTTACTCGACGTTGGGCACAGATACGCAGTATTTT
TRBV12-5	TRBJ1-1	.	15	.	CASGLATGLDTEAFF	TGTGCTAGTGGTTTGGCAACAGGGTTGGACACTGAAGCTTTCTTT
TRBV21-1	TRBJ1-1	.	14	.	CASSKAKRDTEAFF	TGTGCCAGCAGCAAAGCAAAGAGGGACACTGAAGCTTTCTTT
TRBV9	TRBJ1-6	.	15	.	CASSPPAGANSPLHF	TGTGCCAGCAGCCCCCCGGCAGGGGCAAATTCACCCCTCCACTTT
TRBV7-2	TRBJ2-7	.	14	.	CASSPRVVSYEQYF	TGTGCCAGCAGCCCCAGGGTGGTTTCCTACGAGCAGTACTTC
TRBV7-2	TRBJ2-3	TRBD2	16	.	CASSLSGAPTGGTQYF	TGTGCCAGCAGCCTTAGCGGGGCCCCCACTGGAGGTACGCAGTATTTT
TRBV6-1	TRBJ1-5	.	15	.	CASSELTIGNQPQHF	TGTGCCAGCAGTGAACTGACAATCGGCAATCAGCCCCAGCATTTT
TRBV19	TRBJ1-5	.	13	.	CASSSVSNQPQHF	TGTGCCAGTAGTTCGGTTAGCAATCAGCCCCAGCATTTT
TRBV10-1	TRBJ2-2	.	14	.	CASRLSKGTGELFF	TGCGCCAGCAGACTTTCGAAGGGCACCGGGGAGCTGTTTTTT
TRBV6-5	TRBJ2-1	.	13	.	CASCQQINNEQFF	TGTGCCAGTTGTCAACAGATCAACAATGAGCAGTTCTTC